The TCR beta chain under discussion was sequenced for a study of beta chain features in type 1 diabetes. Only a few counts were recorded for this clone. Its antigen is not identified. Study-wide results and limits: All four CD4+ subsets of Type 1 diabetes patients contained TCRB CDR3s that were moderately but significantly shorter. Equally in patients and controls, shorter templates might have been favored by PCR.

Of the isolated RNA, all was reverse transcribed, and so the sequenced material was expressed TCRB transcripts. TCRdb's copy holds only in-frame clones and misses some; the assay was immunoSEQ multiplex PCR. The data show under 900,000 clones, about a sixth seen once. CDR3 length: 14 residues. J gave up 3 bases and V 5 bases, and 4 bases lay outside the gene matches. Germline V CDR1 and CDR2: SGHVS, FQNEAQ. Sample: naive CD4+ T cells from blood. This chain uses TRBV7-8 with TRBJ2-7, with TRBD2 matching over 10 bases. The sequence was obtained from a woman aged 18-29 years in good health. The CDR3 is CASSTRLAGYEQYF. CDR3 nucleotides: TGTGCCAGCAGCACACGACTAGCGGGCTACGAGCAGTACTTC.